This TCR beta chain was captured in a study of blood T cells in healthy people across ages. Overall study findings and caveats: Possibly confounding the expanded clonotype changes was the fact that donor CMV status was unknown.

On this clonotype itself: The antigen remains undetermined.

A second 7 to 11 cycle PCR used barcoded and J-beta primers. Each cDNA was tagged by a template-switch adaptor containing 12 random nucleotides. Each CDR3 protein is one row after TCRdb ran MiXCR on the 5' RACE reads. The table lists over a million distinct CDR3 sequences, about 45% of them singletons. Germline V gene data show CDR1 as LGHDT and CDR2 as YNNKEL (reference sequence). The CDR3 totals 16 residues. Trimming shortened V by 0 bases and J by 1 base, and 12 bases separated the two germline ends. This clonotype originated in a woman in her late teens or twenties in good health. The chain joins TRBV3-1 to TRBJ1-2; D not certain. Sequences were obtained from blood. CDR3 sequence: CASSQEGPLFNYGYTF. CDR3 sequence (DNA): TGTGCCAGCAGCCAAGAAGGTCCTCTATTTAACTATGGCTACACCTTC. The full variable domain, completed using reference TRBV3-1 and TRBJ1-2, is DTAVSQTPKYLVTQMGNDKSIKCEQNLGHDTMYWYKQDSKKFLKIMFSYNNKELIINETVPNRFSPKSPDKAHLNLHINSLELGDSAVYFCASSQEGPLFNYGYTFGSGTRLTVV.